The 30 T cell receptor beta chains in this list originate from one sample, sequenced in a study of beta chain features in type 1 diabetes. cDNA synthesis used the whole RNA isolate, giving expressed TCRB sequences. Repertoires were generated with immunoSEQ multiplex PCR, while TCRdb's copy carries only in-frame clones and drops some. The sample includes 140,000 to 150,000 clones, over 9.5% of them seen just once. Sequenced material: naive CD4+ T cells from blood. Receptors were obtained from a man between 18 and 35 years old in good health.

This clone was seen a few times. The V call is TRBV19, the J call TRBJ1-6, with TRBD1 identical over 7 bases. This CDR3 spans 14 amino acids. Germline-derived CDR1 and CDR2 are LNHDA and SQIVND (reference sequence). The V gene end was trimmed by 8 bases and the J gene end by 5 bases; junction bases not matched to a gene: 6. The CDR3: CASRRDSDNSPLHF. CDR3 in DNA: TGTGCCAGTCGAAGGGACAGTGATAATTCACCCCTCCACTTT.

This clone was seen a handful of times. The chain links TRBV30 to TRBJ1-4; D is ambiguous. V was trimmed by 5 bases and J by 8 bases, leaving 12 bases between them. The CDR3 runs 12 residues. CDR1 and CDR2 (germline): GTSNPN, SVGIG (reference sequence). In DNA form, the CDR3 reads TGTGCCTGGCGCGGAGATTTCGAAAAACTGTTTTTT. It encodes CAWRGDFEKLFF.

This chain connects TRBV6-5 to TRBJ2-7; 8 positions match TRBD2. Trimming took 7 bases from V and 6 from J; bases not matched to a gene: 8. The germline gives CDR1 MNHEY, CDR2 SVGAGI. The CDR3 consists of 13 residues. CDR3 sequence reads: CASKTTGGPEQYF. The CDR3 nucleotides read TGTGCCAGCAAAACCACGGGGGGGCCCGAGCAGTACTTC.

CDR3 loop: CASQGTGQEYGYTF. As DNA, the CDR3 is TGTGCCAGCCAGGGGACGGGACAAGAATATGGCTACACCTTC. The V gene is TRBV7-9, the J gene TRBJ1-2; possibly TRBD1 for D (6 bases). V gave up 8 bases and J gave up 5 bases, with 18 bases separating them. There are 14 residues in the CDR3. Germline values: CDR1 SEHNR, CDR2 FQNEAQ (reference sequence).

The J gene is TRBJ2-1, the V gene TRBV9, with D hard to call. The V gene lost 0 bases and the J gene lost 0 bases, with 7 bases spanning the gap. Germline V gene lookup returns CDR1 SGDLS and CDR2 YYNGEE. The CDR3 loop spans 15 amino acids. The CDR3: CASSVGRSSYNEQFF. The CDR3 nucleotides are TGTGCCAGCAGCGTAGGTAGGAGCTCCTACAATGAGCAGTTCTTC.

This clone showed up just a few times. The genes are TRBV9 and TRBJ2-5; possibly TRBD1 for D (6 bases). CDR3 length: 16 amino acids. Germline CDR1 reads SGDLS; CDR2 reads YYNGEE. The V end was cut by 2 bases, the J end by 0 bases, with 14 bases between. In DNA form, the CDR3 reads TGTGCCAGCAGCGTTTCAGCCGGGACACACCAAGAGACCCAGTACTTC. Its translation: CASSVSAGTHQETQYF.

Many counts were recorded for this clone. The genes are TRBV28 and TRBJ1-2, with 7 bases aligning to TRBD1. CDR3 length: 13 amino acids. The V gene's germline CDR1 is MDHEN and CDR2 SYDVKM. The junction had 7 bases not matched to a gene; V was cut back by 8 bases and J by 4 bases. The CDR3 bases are TGTGCCAGCGGCACAGGGGATGGCTATGGCTACACCTTC. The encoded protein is CASGTGDGYGYTF.

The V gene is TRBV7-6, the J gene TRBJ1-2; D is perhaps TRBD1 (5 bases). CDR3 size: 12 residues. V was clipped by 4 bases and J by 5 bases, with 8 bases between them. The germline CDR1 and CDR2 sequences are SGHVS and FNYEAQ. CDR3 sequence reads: CASSSAGYGYTF. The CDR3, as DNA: TGTGCCAGCAGCTCGGCAGGGTATGGCTACACCTTC. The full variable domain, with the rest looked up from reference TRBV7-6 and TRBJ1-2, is GAGVSQSPRYKVTKRGQDVALRCDPISGHVSLYWYRQALGQGPEFLTYFNYEAQQDKSGLPNDRFSAERPEGSISTLTIQRTEQRDSAMYRCASSSAGYGYTFGSGTRLTVV.

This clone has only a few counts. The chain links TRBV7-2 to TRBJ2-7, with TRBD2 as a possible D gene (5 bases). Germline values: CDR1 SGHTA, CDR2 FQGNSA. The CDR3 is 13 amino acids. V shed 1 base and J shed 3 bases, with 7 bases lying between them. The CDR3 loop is CASSLDGNYEQYF. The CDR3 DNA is TGTGCCAGCAGCTTAGACGGGAACTACGAGCAGTACTTC.

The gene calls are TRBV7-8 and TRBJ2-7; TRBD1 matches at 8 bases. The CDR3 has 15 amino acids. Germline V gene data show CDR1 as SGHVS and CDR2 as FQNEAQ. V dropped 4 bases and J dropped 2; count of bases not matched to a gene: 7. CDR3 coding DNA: TGTGCCAGCAGCTGGAGGACAGGGAGTGCCTACGAGCAGTACTTC. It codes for CASSWRTGSAYEQYF.

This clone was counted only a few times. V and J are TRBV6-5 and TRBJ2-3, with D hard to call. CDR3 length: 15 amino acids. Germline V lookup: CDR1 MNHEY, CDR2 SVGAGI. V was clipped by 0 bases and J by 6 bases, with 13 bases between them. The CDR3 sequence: CASSYSVSLADTQYF. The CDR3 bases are TGTGCCAGCAGTTACTCGGTTTCGCTGGCCGATACGCAGTATTTT.

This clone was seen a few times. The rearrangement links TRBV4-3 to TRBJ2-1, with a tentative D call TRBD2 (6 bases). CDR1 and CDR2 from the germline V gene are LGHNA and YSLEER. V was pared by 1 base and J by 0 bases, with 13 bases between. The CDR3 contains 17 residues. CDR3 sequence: CASSQVWASASYNEQFF. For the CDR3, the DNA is TGCGCCAGCAGCCAAGTTTGGGCTAGCGCCTCCTACAATGAGCAGTTCTTC.

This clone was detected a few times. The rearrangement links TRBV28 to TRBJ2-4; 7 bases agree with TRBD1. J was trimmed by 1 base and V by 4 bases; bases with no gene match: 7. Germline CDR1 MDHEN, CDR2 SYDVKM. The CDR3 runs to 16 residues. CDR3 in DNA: TGTGCCAGCAGTTCACAGGGGAAGAGGGCCAAAAACATTCAGTACTTC. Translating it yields CASSSQGKRAKNIQYF.

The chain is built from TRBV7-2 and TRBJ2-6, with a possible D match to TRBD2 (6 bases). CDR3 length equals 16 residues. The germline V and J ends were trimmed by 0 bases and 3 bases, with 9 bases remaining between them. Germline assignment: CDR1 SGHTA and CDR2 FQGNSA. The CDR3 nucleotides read TGTGCCAGCAGCTTAGCGTCCGGGGGTGGGGCCAACGTCCTGACTTTC. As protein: CASSLASGGGANVLTF.

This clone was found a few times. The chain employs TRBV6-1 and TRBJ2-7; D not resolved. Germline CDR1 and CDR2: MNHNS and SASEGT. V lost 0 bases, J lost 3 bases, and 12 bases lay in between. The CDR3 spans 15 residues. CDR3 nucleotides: TGTGCCAGCAGTGAAGCCCATACAGAACTCTACGAGCAGTACTTC. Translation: CASSEAHTELYEQYF.

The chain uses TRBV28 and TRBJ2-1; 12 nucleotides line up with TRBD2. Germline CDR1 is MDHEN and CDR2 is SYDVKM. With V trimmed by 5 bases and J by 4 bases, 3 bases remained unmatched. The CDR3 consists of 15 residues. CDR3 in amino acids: CASSLAGGRYNEQFF. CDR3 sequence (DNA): TGTGCCAGCAGTCTAGCGGGGGGGCGGTACAATGAGCAGTTCTTC.

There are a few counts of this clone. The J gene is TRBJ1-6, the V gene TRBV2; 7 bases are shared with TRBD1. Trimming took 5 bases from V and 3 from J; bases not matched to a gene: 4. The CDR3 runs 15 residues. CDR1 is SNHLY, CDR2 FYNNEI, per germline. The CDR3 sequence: CASSNRGLYNSPLHF. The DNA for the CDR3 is TGTGCCAGCAGTAACAGGGGACTCTATAATTCACCCCTCCACTTT. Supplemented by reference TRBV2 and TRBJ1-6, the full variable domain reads EPEVTQTPSHQVTQMGQEVILRCVPISNHLYFYWYRQILGQKVEFLVSFYNNEISEKSEIFDDQFSVERPDGSNFTLKIRSTKLEDSAMYFCASSNRGLYNSPLHFGNGTRLTVT.

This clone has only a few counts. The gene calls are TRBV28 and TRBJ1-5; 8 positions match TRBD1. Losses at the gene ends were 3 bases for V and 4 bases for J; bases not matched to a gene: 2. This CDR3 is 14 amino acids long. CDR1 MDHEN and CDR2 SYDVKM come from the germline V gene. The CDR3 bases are TGTGCCAGCAGTTTGGGACAGGATAATCAGCCCCAGCATTTT. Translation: CASSLGQDNQPQHF.

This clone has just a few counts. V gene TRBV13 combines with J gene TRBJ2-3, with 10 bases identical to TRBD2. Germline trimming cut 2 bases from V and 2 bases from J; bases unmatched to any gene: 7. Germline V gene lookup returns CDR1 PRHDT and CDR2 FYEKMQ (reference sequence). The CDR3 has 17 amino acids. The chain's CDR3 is CASSLPLAGDPTDTQYF. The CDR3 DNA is TGTGCCAGCAGCTTACCGCTAGCGGGGGATCCCACAGATACGCAGTATTTT. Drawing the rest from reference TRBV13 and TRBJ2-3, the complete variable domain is AAGVIQSPRHLIKEKRETATLKCYPIPRHDTVYWYQQGPGQDPQFLISFYEKMQSDKGSIPDRFSAQQFSDYHSELNMSSLELGDSALYFCASSLPLAGDPTDTQYFGPGTRLTVL.

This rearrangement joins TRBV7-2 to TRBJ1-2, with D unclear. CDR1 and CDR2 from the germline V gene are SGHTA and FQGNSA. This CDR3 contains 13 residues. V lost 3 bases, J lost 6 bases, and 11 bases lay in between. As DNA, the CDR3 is TGTGCCAGCAGCTTCGTCGAGGAAGATGGCTACACCTTC. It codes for CASSFVEEDGYTF. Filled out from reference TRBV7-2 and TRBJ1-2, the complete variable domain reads GAGVSQSPSNKVTEKGKDVELRCDPISGHTALYWYRQSLGQGLEFLIYFQGNSAPDKSGLPSDRFSAERTGGSVSTLTIQRTQQEDSAVYLCASSFVEEDGYTFGSGTRLTVV.

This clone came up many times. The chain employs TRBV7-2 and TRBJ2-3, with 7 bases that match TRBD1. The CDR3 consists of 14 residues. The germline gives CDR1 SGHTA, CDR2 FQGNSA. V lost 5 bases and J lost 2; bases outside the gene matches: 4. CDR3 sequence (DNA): TGTGCCAGCAGCGCCAGGGGGTCCACAGATACGCAGTATTTT. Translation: CASSARGSTDTQYF.

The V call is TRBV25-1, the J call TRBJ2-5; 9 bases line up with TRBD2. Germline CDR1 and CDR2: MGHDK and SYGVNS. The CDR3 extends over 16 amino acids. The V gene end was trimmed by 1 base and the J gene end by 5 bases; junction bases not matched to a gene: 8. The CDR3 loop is CASSESSSGGDETQYF. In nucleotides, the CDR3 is TGTGCCAGCAGTGAATCTAGTAGCGGGGGAGATGAGACCCAGTACTTC. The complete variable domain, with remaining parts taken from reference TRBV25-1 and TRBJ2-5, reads EADIYQTPRYLVIGTGKKITLECSQTMGHDKMYWYQQDPGMELHLIHYSYGVNSTEKGDLSSESTVSRIRTEHFPLTLESARPSHTSQYLCASSESSSGGDETQYFGPGTRLLVL.

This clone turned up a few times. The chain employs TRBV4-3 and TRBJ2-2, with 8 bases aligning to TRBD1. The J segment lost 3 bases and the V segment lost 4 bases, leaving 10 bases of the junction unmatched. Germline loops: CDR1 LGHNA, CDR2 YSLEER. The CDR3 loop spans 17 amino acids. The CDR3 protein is CASSRKDRGRDTGELFF. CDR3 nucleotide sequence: TGCGCCAGCAGCCGAAAAGACAGGGGTCGCGACACCGGGGAGCTGTTTTTT.

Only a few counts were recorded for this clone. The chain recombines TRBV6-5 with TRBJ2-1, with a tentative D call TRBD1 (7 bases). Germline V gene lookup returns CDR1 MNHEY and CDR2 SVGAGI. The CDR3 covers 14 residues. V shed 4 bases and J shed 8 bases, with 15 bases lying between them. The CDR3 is CASSSTGRWDEQFF. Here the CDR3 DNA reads TGTGCCAGCAGTTCGACAGGGAGGTGGGATGAGCAGTTCTTC.

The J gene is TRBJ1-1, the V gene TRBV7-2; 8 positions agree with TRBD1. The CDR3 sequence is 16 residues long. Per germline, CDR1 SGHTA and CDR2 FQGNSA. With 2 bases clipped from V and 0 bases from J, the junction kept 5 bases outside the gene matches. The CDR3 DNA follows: TGTGCCAGCAGCTTACCAGGGGGCGCTGTGAACACTGAAGCTTTCTTT. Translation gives CASSLPGGAVNTEAFF.

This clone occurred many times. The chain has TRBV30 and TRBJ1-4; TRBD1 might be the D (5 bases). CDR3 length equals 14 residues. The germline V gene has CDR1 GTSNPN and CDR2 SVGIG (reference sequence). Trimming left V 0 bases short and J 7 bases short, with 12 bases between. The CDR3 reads CAWSVPRAAEKLFF. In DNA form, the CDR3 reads TGTGCCTGGAGTGTACCCAGGGCCGCTGAAAAACTGTTTTTT. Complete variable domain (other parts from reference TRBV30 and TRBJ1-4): SQTIHQWPATLVQPVGSPLSLECTVEGTSNPNLYWYRQAAGRGLQLLFYSVGIGQISSEVPQNLSASRPQDRQFILSSKKLLLSDSGFYLCAWSVPRAAEKLFFGSGTQLSVL.

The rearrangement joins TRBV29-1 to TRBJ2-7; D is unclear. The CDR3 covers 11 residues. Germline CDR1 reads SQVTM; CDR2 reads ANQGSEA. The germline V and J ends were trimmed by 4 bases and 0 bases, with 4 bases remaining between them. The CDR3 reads CSVAHSYEQYF. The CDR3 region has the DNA TGCAGCGTTGCACACTCCTACGAGCAGTACTTC.

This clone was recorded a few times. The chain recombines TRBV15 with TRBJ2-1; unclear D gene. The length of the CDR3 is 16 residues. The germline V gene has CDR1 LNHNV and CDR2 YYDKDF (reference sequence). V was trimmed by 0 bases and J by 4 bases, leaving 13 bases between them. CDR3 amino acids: CATSRDLRVAYNEQFF. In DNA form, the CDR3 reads TGTGCCACCAGCAGAGATCTCCGGGTGGCATACAATGAGCAGTTCTTC.

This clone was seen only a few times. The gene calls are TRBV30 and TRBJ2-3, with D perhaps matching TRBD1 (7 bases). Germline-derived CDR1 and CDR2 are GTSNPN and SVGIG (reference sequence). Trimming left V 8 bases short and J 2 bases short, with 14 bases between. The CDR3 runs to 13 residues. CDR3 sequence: CAGGTDLTDTQYF. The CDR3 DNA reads TGTGCCGGGGGGACAGACCTCACAGATACGCAGTATTTT.

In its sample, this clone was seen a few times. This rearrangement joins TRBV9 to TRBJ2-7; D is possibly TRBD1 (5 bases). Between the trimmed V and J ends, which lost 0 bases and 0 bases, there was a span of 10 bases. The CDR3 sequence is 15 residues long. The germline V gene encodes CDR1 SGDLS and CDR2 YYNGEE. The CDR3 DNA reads TGTGCCAGCAGCGTAGCGGTTGGGGCCTCCTACGAGCAGTACTTC. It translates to CASSVAVGASYEQYF.